This is a list of T cell receptor beta chains from one sample in a study of blood T cell repertoires in COVID-19. TCRdb's copy holds only in-frame clones and misses some; the assay was immunoSEQ multiplex PCR. The table includes some 400,000 clones, 80% to 90% detected once. The sample was PBMCs or T cells enriched from blood (not recorded which). The source is a man younger than 45 who had recovered from COVID-19. Each CDR3 is given with its conserved first and last residue. D genes are given only for firm matches.

d_call	v_call	j_call	cdr3_aa
NA	TRBV10-2	TRBJ1-4	CASKGLGATNEKLFF
NA	TRBV5-1	TRBJ2-7	CASSLEPGLSSYEQYF
TRBD2	TRBV5-1	TRBJ2-3	CASSSGLAPSTDTQYF
TRBD1	TRBV3-1/TRBV3-2	TRBJ1-1	CASSQSQGGNTEAFF
TRBD2	TRBV7-9	TRBJ2-1	CASSRSGSQEQFF
NA	TRBV28	TRBJ1-4	CASSLSGPRGEKLFF
TRBD1	TRBV28	TRBJ2-3	CASSLTGGQGVSDTQYF
TRBD1	TRBV29-1	TRBJ2-7	CSDPGVSGQIYEQYF
NA	TRBV9	TRBJ1-5	CASSVATGQPQHF
NA	TRBV29-1	TRBJ1-2	CSVSAGPYGYTF
NA	TRBV4-1	TRBJ2-7	CASSQDGGVPGYEQYF
TRBD1	TRBV2	TRBJ2-7	CASEGQGIGYEQYF
TRBD2	TRBV10-3	TRBJ2-1	CAIGLREGTRGNEQFF
TRBD1	TRBV19	TRBJ1-2	CASSIFPRRGLFLPRNYYGYTF
TRBD2	TRBV4-2	TRBJ2-1	CASSPTSGGSYNEQFF
TRBD1	TRBV18	TRBJ1-1	CASSTGEDTEAFF
NA	TRBV29-1	TRBJ2-2	CSARDSNTGELFF
NA	TRBV2	TRBJ2-3	CASRKKGADTQYF
TRBD2	TRBV13	TRBJ2-7	CASSSGTSGIYEQYF
NA	TRBV6-5	TRBJ1-1	CATRTMNTEAFF
TRBD2	TRBV24-1	TRBJ2-3	CATRGGGLAGNTDTQYF
NA	TRBV10-3	TRBJ1-5	CAISESGGNQPQHF
NA	TRBV7-9	TRBJ2-6	CASSLIRGALSGANVLTF
NA	TRBV27	TRBJ2-1	CASKYEGFHNEQFF
TRBD2	TRBV4-1	TRBJ2-5	CASSQGSSGMIETQYF
NA	TRBV12-3/TRBV12-4	TRBJ1-1	CASRAELEAFF
NA	TRBV5-6	TRBJ2-1	CASSTDTTVKQFF
TRBD1	TRBV6-5	TRBJ1-2	CASTEPGQGVEGYTF
TRBD2	TRBV5-4	TRBJ2-1	CASSRVGLAAYNEQFF
TRBD2	TRBV10-1	TRBJ2-1	CASSTTSARADEQFF
TRBD1	TRBV11-2	TRBJ2-7	CASSWDRGHYYEQYF